This T cell receptor beta chain was sequenced for a study of blood T cell repertoires in COVID-19. Overall study context: Acute-phase and convalescent COVID-19 samples originated in the United States, Italy and Spain. PBMCs, B-cell-depleted T cells, or T cells provided the cDNA or gDNA that made up the material.

Sequenced by immunoSEQ multiplex PCR; TCRdb stores in-frame clones only, minus some. Of 360,000 or so clones detected, more than 70% appear once; the ten largest clones hold approximately 1%. Participant age was about 18 to 89 years, and participants resided in approximately 24 US areas. In assigning cohorts, the study relied on participant-reported clinical history. With 5 bases removed from V and 1 base from J, the gap between germline ends came to 11 bases. The germline V gene encodes CDR1 SGHAT and CDR2 FQNNGV. The CDR3 consists of 14 residues. This clonotype was sampled from a woman in her 30s who had been exposed to COVID-19. The rearrangement links TRBV11-2 to TRBJ1-1; TRBD1 might be the D (6 bases). Sample: PBMCs or T cells enriched from blood (not recorded which). The CDR3 coding sequence is TGTGCCAGCAGCGGCCGGGGGGCGAACACTGAAGCTTTCTTT. It is translated as CASSGRGANTEAFF.